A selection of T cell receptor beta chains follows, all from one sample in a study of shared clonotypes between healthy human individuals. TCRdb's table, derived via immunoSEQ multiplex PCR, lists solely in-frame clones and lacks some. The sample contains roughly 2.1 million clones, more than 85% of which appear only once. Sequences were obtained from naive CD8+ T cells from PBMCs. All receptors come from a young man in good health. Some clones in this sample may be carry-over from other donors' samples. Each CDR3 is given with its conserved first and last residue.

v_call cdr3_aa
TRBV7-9 CASSGRITGTAETQYF
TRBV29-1 CSVEEGGGPQAFF
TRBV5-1 CASSFGYGQGETGELFF
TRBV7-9 CASSPRTSGAYEQYF
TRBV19 CASSKAGGYNEQFF
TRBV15 CATSTDRGSGNTIYF
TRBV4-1 CASSQRTARGTDTQYF
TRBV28 CASSNDTPGIAFF
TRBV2 CASKYGTGNTEAFF
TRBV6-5 CASRRGHTEAFF
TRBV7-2 CASSHTSGLDTQYF
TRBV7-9 CASSPTTLTGPEAFF
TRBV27 CASSPNTRVALINQPQHF
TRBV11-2 CASSFERDNYEQYF
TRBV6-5 CASSEDRSNQPQHF
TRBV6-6 CASSYSGGGYEAFF
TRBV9 CASSSSTGPAGGYTF
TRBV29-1 CSVEGVGREPTYEQYF
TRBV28 CASSFGGRSYEQYF
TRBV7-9 CASSPAPEETQYF
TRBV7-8 CASSLLTGGTDTQYF
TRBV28 CASSTQRAGEKLFF
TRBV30 CAWTGLFGGPRLETQYF
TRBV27 CASSFAWGLNEQFF
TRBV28 CASSPQGSVQGDWAFF
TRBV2 CASSWVRTGETQYF
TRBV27 CATRERGTEQFF
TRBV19 CASSPRARELRQETQYF
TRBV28 CASSLMGRGNQPQHF
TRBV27 CASSSTPGLAGGSETQYF
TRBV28 CASSSWTSRYYEQYF
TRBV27 CASSFQRSGTTLYTF
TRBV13 CASSFGRGGSEQYF
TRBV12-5 CASGTGQGPETQYF
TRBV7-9 CASSLTDSNQPQHF
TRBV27 CASSLLAGSYEQYF